This note documents a single TCR beta chain sequence. Germline trimming cut 5 bases from V and 5 bases from J; bases unmatched to any gene: 11. The CDR3 has 15 residues. Per the germline V gene, CDR1 is MNHNS and CDR2 is SASEGT. The data were obtained in a study of T cell changes during pregnancy in multiple sclerosis. Clones were read by immunoSEQ multiplex PCR, and TCRdb kept only the in-frame ones, dropping some. Found here are tens of thousands of clones, 90% to 95% of them singletons; the top ten hold roughly 2.5%. The sequenced sample was peripheral blood, obtained in the second trimester of pregnancy. The sequence was obtained from a female donor with multiple sclerosis, enrolled in a pregnancy study. V usage is TRBV6-1 and J usage is TRBJ2-7; 8 bases map to TRBD1. Written as DNA, the CDR3 is TGTGCCAGCAGTCCTGTCCAGGGGGCCTCGGACGAGCAGTACTTC. Its protein is CASSPVQGASDEQYF.